The 3 T cell receptor beta chains listed next were all sequenced from one sample in a study of CD8 T cells in Susac syndrome. Reverse transcription of roughly 0.5 to 1 ug RNA was performed with random hexamers. TCRdb re-derived calls from the immunoSEQ multiplex PCR reads in MiXCR, one entry per CDR3 protein. Here the sample spans 90,000 to 150,000 distinct CDR3 sequences, around 94% being singletons. Source material: CD4+ T cells from PBMCs. The receptor set was obtained from a human donor in good health.

This clonotype is a singleton in its sample. The V and J genes are TRBV6-2 or TRBV6-3 and TRBJ2-5; unclear D gene. Germline CDR1 and CDR2: MNHEY and SVGEGT. The length of the CDR3 is 15 residues. V was pared by 6 bases and J by 2 bases, with 16 bases between. The CDR3 DNA follows: TGTGCCAGCAGGGAAATCTATTGGCCTCAAGAGACCCAGTACTTC. Its protein is CASREIYWPQETQYF.

The V gene is TRBV20-1, the J gene TRBJ1-6; the D is unclear. The germline V and J ends were trimmed by 6 bases and 7 bases, with 13 bases remaining between them. Looked up from germline, CDR1 is DFQATT and CDR2 is SNEGSKA (reference sequence). CDR3 length: 13 residues. The CDR3 DNA sequence: TGCAGTGCCATGGACCAACTCAATTCACCCCTCCACTTT. It encodes CSAMDQLNSPLHF.

The chain employs TRBV12-5 and TRBJ2-1; a possible D gene is TRBD2 (5 bases). The CDR3 covers 16 residues. V was pared by 0 bases and J by 2 bases, with 11 bases between. CDR1 is LGHNT and CDR2 is FRNRAP in the germline V gene. The CDR3 nucleotides read TGTGCTAGTGGTTTGGTACCGGCGGGTACCTACAATGAGCAGTTCTTC. It yields the protein CASGLVPAGTYNEQFF.